The clone carrying this T cell receptor beta chain came up once. The record originates from a study of T-cell memory formation after mild COVID-19. One entry per CDR3 protein, called by TCRdb with MiXCR from the 5' RACE reads. The sample records 350,000 to 500,000 distinct CDR3 sequences, around 18% being singletons. After removal of 8 bases from V and 1 base from J, the junction contained 1 base not matched to a gene. The length of the CDR3 is 12 residues. Looked up from germline, CDR1 is SGHTA and CDR2 is FQGNSA. The gene calls are TRBV7-2 and TRBJ2-7; 8 bases map to TRBD2. The source material was PBMCs or a T cell subset sorted from them (not recorded which). This TCR was recovered from an adult woman who had mild COVID-19 (a few samples of this study predate the infection). Cell type and time point are not known. The CDR3 is CASREGSYEQYF. In DNA form, the CDR3 reads TGTGCCAGCCGGGAGGGGTCCTACGAGCAGTACTTC.